This T cell receptor beta chain was profiled in a study of blood T cell repertoires in COVID-19. Study at large: The cDNA or gDNA used as material had been derived from T cells, B-cell-depleted T cells, or PBMCs.

The CDR3 consists of 14 residues. The trim removed 6 bases at V and 1 base at J, leaving 3 bases unmatched. Germline CDR1 MNHEY, CDR2 SMNVEV (reference sequence). Sequencing was performed with immunoSEQ multiplex PCR; in TCRdb, only in-frame clones are kept and a portion is missing. There are fewer than 350,000 clones in the sample; over 75% occur only once, and around 8% lies in the top ten. This chain links TRBV27 with TRBJ1-1, with 9 bases identical to TRBD1. This receptor was obtained from a woman aged 50 to 60 who had recovered from COVID-19. The sample comprised peripheral blood. Here the CDR3 DNA reads TGTGCCAGCAGGAGACAGGGGGGGAACACTGAAGCTTTCTTT. Its translation: CASRRQGGNTEAFF.